The entry that follows covers one T cell receptor beta chain sequence. What antigen it recognizes has not been identified. The data are from a study of cytomegalovirus exposure and HLA in healthy donors (dated 2017 in TCRdb). Study-level background: An earlier analysis of approximately 640 of the donors reported about 250 Gb of sequence data and about 100 million unique TCR beta sequences from about 200 million T cells. The number of typed donors differed by locus: roughly 620-630 for A, B, C, DRB1 and DQB1; approximately 530 for DQA1; 600 to 610 for DPA1; and around 470 for DPB1. The T cell repertoires of several hundred subjects were profiled by immunosequencing and related to cytomegalovirus serostatus. Among the roughly 400 genotyped donors, approximately 82% belonged to the genetic ancestry cluster associated with self-reported Caucasian donors. High-throughput TCR immunosequencing, statistical association of individual TCRs with disease status, and machine learning were combined to predict cytomegalovirus infection status. Across under 500 genotyped donors of the cohort, an average of about 220,000 unique TCR beta nucleotide sequences per donor were sequenced, and 15% to 20% of those sequences were non-productive. A later genetic analysis used genome-wide SNP genotypes for about 65% of the 666 donors, treating that subset as a discovery cohort. A later analysis re-examined previously published TCR beta repertoires from more than 600 donors and added high-resolution HLA genotyping to investigate patterns of TCR occurrence. The study aimed to test whether cataloging public T cell receptors could reveal signatures of past pathogen exposure. Every discovery cohort repertoire had been produced on one sequencing platform. An earlier analysis of approximately 580 of the donors used high-throughput TCR beta sequencing to judge whether each TCR beta V gene segment behaved as functional or pseudogenic. About five DR-DQ haplotypes were treated as single units for association and clustering because of strong linkage in the cohort. Approximately 310 gigabases of sequencing data and approximately 93 million unique TCR sequences were included in an early release covering about 600 HLA-typed donors. The later analysis used no new phenotypic data to find candidate immune exposures, relying instead on TCR beta sequences and their occurrence across donors. A separate validation cohort of over 95 different subjects was used in addition to the approximately 610-subject first cohort. Donor age, sex, ethnicity and CMV serostatus were compiled together with the repertoire data. HLA typing covered class I and class II loci at four-digit resolution.

The CDR3 runs 15 residues from the cysteine to the phenylalanine. Of all the DNA, just the CDR3 is kept, 45 bases in frame from base 1. Trimming removed 0 bases from V and 7 bases from J, leaving 15 bases between the germline ends. CDR1 and CDR2 (LGHNA, YSLEER) derive from the germline V gene. The cohort comprised around 700 healthy bone marrow donors. All cohort members were sampled while nominally healthy, although unrecorded immune exposures were likely present. The donor was CMV seropositive and was included in the group of about 290 seropositive cohort members. A peripheral blood sample was collected from each donor, and TCR beta sequencing was performed on peripheral blood mononuclear cells. The Qiagen DNeasy Blood Extraction Kit was used to extract genomic DNA from the blood cell samples. Overall study results and their limits: Strong co-occurrence of HLA alleles, especially DR and DQ, made assigning TCR associations to individual alleles difficult. A later analysis reported that several top co-occurrence clusters appeared linked to parvovirus B19, influenza, CMV and Epstein-Barr virus. Specific HLA alleles were associated with 15,000 to 20,000 TCR beta sequences at a false discovery rate of 0.05 in a later analysis. Presence/absence analyses assumed roughly uniform sequencing depth across donors, an assumption that may not hold. A cluster of highly shared sequence variants was judged likely to represent a technical artifact of the sequencing pipeline. In an earlier analysis of approximately 590 of the donors, most TCR beta V segments were observed in productive rearrangements about 87% or about 30% of the time, broadly matching IMGT annotations. A later genetic analysis reported fewer N-insertions in productive TCRs among donors in an Asian-associated ancestry cluster than the roughly 700-donor mean. In a later analysis, TCR association rates were found to vary across HLA loci, with the most associated TCRs seen for DRB1 alleles and the fewest for HLA-C alleles. In this cohort, only TCR beta chains were sequenced, and detectable features were limited by the absence of alpha or paired-chain data. For the cohort, immune exposure information was limited to CMV serostatus. In vitro tests confirmed that three of the cytomegalovirus-associated TCR beta chains recognize cytomegalovirus antigens. Because some donors lacked HLA typing at each locus, the association tests relied only on the typed subset. It was suggested by the authors that the approach could potentially be generalized to other disease states and immunological phenotypes. A further reported finding was that TCR beta sequences accurately predicted the HLA-A and HLA-B alleles for most subjects in the first cohort. A later analysis found that HLA-associated TCR beta chains were more clonally expanded and had lower generation probabilities than equally common non-associated chains. A total of 164 TCR beta chains were listed by the study as associated with cytomegalovirus. Cytomegalovirus status was reported to be diagnosed by the classifier with high specificity and sensitivity in both the original and validation cohorts. In a later analysis, most CMV-associated TCR beta chains were found to appear HLA-restricted, with HLA associations seemingly driven largely by CMV exposure. Correlated functional status among segregating V segments might be attributable to linkage disequilibrium, but an unknown experimental factor could not be ruled out. The 87-base-pair reads could not distinguish some IMGT-functional V segments, including TRBV6-2 and TRBV6-3, so those segments were excluded. Because counts were too low, seventeen rarely observed V segments, including chromosome 9 orphons, were left out of the earlier analysis of some 640 of the donors. Across donors, most TCR sequences were observed very rarely, whereas some public TCRs were present in many individuals. A later genetic analysis associated a missense DCLRE1C variant with V-gene and J-gene trimming of TCR beta chains, and an independent cohort replicated the association.

Library construction relied on the immunoSEQ multiplex PCR assay. A mixture of 60 forward primers for TCR Vbeta segments and 13 reverse primers for TCR Jbeta segments was used in the multiplex PCR. Amplification of the CDR3 region of rearranged TCR beta genes was performed with a multiplex PCR assay on genomic DNA. The amplified TCR beta libraries were sequenced on the Illumina HiSeq System as 87-base-pair reads. In the original analysis: Across the 500 to 700 repertoires, a later analysis counted tens of millions of unique TCR beta chains, 8.5 million to 12 million of which were shared by at least two donors. Raw reads were error-corrected and collapsed into unique sequences by a nearest-neighbor algorithm in which closely related sequences were merged to remove PCR and sequencing errors. CDR3 sequences were aligned to IMGT reference sequences to assign V, D and J gene segments. For a sequence to be retained, a match of at least six nucleotides to both a V gene segment and a J gene segment was required. Rearrangements were called productive when the CDR3 lacked stop codons and stayed in frame with V and J; all others were non-productive. CDR3 was defined by IMGT convention, running from the second conserved V-encoded cysteine to the conserved J-encoded phenylalanine. The earlier analysis of about 570 of the donors excluded any sequence lacking an unambiguous match to a single V gene segment. In an earlier analysis of more than 500 of the donors, a V segment was called functional when productive rearrangements were above 56.7%, and segregating when the standard deviation between donors exceeded 5%. A statistical classification framework was built to diagnose cytomegalovirus status from the catalog of TCR beta chain sequences. In a later analysis, TCR nucleotide sequences were compared against IMGT/GENE-DB human TR gene sequences so that V and J genes could be assigned. A later analysis assigned CDR3 sequences and most-parsimonious VDJ recombination scenarios with the TCRdist pipeline. In a later analysis, every TCR beta chain was defined by the combination of its CDR3 amino acid sequence and its V-gene family, and reads without a unique V-gene family were dropped. A later analysis removed over 500 highly shared, low-generation-probability nucleotide sequences to deal with suspected cross-contamination and a sequencing artifact. In a later analysis, a clonal expansion index for each public chain was calculated from normalized within-repertoire ranks of inferred template counts. In a later analysis, generation probabilities were computed using a VDJ recombination model fitted to out-of-frame rearrangements, and the results were checked against IGoR. In a later analysis, TCR-TCR, TCR-HLA and TCR-CMV co-occurrence was scored with hypergeometric tests, and a repertoire-size bias correction was applied to TCR pairs. A later analysis estimated false discovery rates by permuting HLA or CMV assignments 20 times. In a later analysis, co-occurring TCRs were grouped with DBSCAN, and TCRdist sequence similarity was added when clustering was performed within HLA-allele-positive subsets. Repertoires with fewer than 30,000 or more than 120,000 public chains, plus five repertoires with anomalous nucleotide sharing, were excluded from co-occurrence clustering. The table comes from immuneACCESS by way of TCRdb, which keeps in-frame sequences with V and J called. Part of the clones is missing from these tables; in studies checked, under half for an unresolved V gene and the rest for unknown reasons. D and trimming come from the DNA, and the V and J calls and clone size come from that table. This sample's table carries some 150,000 clones. The top ten clones comprise less than 0.95% of the sample.

Sequenced sample: PBMCs. The chain was built from TRBV4-3 and TRBJ1-2, and TRBD1 may be the D gene, going by 5 matching bases. This receptor was taken from a woman younger than 30 in good health and CMV-seropositive. The DNA is as follows: TGCGCCAGCAGCCAAGATCCCTTGTGGGGCGGTGGCTACACCTTC. Translated, this is CASSQDPLWGGGYTF.